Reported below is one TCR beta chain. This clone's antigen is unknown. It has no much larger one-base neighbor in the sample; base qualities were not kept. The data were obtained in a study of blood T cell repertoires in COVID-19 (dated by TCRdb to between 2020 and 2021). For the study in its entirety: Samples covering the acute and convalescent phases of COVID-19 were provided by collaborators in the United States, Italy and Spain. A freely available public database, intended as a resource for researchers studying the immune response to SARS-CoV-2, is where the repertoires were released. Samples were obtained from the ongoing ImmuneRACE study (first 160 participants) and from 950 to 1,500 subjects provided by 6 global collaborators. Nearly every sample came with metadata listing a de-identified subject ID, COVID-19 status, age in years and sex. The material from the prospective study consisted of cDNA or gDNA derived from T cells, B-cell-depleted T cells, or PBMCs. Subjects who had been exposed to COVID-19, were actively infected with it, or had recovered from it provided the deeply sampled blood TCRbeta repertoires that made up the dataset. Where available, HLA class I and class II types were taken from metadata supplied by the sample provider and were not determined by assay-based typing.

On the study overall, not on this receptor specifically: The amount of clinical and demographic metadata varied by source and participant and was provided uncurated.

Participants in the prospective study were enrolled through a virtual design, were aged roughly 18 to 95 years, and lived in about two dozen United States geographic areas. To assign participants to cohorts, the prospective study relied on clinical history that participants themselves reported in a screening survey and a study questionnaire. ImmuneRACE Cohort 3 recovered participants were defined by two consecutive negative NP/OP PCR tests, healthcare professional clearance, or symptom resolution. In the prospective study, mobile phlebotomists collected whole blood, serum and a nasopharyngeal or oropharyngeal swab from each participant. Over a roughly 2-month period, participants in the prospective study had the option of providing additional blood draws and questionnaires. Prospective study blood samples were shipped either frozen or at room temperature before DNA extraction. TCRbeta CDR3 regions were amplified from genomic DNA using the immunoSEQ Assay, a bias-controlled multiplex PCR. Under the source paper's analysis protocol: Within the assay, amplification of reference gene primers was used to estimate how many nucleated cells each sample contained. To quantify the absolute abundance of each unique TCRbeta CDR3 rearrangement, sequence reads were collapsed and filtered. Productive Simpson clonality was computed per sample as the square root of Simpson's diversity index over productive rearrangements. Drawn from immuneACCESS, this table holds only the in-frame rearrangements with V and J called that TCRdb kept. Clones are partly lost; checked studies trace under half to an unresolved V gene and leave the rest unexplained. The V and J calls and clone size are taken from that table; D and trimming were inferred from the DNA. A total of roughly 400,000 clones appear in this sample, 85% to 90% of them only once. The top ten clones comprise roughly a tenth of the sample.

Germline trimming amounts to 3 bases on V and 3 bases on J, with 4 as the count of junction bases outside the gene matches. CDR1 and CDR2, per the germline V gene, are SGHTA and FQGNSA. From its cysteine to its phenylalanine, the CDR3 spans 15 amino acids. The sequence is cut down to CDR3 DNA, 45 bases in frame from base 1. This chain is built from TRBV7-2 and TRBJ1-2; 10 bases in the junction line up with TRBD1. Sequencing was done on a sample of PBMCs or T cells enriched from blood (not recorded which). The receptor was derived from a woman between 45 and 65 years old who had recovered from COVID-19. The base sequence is TGTGCCAGCAGCTTCGGGACAGGGGAGGACTATGGCTACACCTTC. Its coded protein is CASSFGTGEDYGYTF. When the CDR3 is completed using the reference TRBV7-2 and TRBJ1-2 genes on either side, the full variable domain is GAGVSQSPSNKVTEKGKDVELRCDPISGHTALYWYRQSLGQGLEFLIYFQGNSAPDKSGLPSDRFSAERTGGSVSTLTIQRTQQEDSAVYLCASSFGTGEDYGYTFGSGTRLTVV.